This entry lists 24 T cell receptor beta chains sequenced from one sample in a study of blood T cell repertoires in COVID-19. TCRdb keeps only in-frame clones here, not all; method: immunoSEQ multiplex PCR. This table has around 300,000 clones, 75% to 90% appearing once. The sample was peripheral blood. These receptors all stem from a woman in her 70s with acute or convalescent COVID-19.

The CDR3 reads CATSRAAVEAFF. CDR3 DNA sequence: TGTGCCACCAGCAGAGCCGCGGTTGAAGCTTTCTTT. J is TRBJ1-1 and V is TRBV15; D remains unclear. The CDR3 runs to 12 residues. Trimming left V 1 base short and J 7 bases short, with 7 bases between. Germline lookup yields CDR1 LNHNV and CDR2 YYDKDF (reference sequence).

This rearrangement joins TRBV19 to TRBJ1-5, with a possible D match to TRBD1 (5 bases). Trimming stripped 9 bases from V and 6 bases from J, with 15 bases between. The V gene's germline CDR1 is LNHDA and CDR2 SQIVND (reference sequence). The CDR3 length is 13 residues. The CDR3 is CASGGKGSQPQHF. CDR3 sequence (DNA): TGTGCCAGCGGGGGGAAAGGGAGTCAGCCCCAGCATTTT.

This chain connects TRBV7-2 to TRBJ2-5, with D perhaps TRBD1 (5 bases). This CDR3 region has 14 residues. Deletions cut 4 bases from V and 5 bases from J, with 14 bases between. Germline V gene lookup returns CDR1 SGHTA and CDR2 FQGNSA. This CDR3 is CASSSRSGMETQYF. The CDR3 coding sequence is TGTGCCAGCAGCTCACGGTCAGGGATGGAGACCCAGTACTTC. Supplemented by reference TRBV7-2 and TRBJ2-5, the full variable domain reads GAGVSQSPSNKVTEKGKDVELRCDPISGHTALYWYRQSLGQGLEFLIYFQGNSAPDKSGLPSDRFSAERTGGSVSTLTIQRTQQEDSAVYLCASSSRSGMETQYFGPGTRLLVL.

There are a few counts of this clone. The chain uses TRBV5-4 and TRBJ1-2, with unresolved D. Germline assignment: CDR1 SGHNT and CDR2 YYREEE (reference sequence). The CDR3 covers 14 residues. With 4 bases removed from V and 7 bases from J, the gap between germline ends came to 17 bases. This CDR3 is CASSPTLARGGYTF. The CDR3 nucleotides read TGTGCCAGCAGCCCAACCCTTGCGCGGGGTGGCTACACCTTC.

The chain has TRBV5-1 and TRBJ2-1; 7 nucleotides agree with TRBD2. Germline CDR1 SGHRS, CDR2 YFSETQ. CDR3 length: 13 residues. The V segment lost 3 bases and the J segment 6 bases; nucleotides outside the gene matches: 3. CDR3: CASSSSGGNEQFF. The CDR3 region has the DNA TGCGCCAGCAGCTCCTCGGGGGGCAATGAGCAGTTCTTC.

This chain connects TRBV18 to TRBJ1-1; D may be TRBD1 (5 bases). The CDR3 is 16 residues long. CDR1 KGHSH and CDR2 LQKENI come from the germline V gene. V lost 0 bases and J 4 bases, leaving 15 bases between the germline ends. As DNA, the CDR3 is TGTGCCAGCTCACCACCGACTACGTCGGGGGGCACTGAAGCTTTCTTT. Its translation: CASSPPTTSGGTEAFF. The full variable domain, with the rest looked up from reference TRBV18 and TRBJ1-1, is NAGVMQNPRHLVRRRGQEARLRCSPMKGHSHVYWYRQLPEEGLKFMVYLQKENIIDESGMPKERFSAEFPKEGPSILRIQQVVRGDSAAYFCASSPPTTSGGTEAFFGQGTRLTVV.

CDR3 DNA: TGTGCCAGCAGTCAGGCCGAAAAACTGTTTTTT. Its protein product is CASSQAEKLFF. V is TRBV12-3 or TRBV12-4 and J is TRBJ1-4; D gene ambiguous. The CDR3 extends over 11 amino acids. The V end was cut by 5 bases, the J end by 8 bases, with 6 bases between.

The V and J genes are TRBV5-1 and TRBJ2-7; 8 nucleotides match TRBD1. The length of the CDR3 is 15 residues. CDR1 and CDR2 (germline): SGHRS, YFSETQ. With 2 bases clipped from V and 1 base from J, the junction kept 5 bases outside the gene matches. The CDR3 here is CASSFGQGPSYEQYF. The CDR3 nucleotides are TGCGCCAGCAGCTTCGGACAGGGACCGTCCTACGAGCAGTACTTC.

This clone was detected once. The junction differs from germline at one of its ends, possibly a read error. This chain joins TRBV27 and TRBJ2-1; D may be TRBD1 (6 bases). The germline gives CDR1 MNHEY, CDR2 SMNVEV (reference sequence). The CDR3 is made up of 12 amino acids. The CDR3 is CASSLREGVMVF. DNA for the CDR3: TGTGCCAGCAGTTTACGAGAGGGGGTAATGGTCTTC.

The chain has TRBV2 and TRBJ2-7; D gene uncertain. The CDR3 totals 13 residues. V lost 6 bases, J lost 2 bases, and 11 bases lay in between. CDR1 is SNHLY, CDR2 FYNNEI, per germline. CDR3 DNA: TGTGCCAGCAGGAAAGACGGAGCCTACGAGCAGTACTTC. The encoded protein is CASRKDGAYEQYF.

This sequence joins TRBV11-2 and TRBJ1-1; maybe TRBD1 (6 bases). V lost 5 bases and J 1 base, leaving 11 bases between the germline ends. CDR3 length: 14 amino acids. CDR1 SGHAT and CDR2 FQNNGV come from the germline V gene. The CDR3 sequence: CASSPQGPNTEAFF. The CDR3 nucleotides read TGTGCCAGCAGCCCTCAGGGGCCGAACACTGAAGCTTTCTTT.

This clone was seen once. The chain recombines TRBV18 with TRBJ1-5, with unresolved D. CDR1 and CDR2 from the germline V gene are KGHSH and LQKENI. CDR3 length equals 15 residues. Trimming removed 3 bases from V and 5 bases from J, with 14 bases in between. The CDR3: CASSPSQGGYQPQHF. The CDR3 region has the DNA TGTGCCAGCTCACCTTCCCAAGGAGGTTATCAGCCCCAGCATTTT.

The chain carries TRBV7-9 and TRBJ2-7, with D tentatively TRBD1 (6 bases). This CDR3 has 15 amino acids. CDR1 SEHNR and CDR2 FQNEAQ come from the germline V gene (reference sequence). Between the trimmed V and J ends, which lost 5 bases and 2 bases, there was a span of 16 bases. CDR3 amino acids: CASSPSGQSPYEQYF. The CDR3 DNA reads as TGTGCCAGCAGCCCCTCCGGACAGAGCCCCTACGAGCAGTACTTC.

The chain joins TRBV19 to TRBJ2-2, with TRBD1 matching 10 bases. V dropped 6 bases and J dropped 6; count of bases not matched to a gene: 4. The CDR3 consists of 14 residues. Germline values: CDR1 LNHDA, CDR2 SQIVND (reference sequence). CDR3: CASRRQGASGELFF. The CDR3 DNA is TGTGCCAGTAGGCGACAGGGGGCTTCCGGGGAGCTGTTTTTT.

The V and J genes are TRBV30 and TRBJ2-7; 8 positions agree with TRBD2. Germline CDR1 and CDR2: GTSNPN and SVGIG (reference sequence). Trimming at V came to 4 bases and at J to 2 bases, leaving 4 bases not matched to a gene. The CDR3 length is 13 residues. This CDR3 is CAWNPGGAYEQYF. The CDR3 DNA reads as TGTGCCTGGAACCCGGGGGGGGCCTACGAGCAGTACTTC. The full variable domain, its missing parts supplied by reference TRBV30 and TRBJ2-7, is SQTIHQWPATLVQPVGSPLSLECTVEGTSNPNLYWYRQAAGRGLQLLFYSVGIGQISSEVPQNLSASRPQDRQFILSSKKLLLSDSGFYLCAWNPGGAYEQYFGPGTRLTVT.

CDR3 loop: CASKVQAAYDYGYTF. The CDR3 DNA reads as TGTGCCAGCAAGGTCCAGGCAGCCTATGACTATGGCTACACCTTC. The rearrangement joins TRBV6-5 to TRBJ1-2; no definite D call. The CDR3 is 15 amino acids. The V end was cut by 7 bases, the J end by 3 bases, with 18 bases between. The germline V gene has CDR1 MNHEY and CDR2 SVGAGI.

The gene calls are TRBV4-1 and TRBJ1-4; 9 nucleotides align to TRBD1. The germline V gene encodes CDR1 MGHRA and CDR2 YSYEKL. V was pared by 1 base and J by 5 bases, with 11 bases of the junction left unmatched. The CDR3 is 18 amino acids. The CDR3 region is CASSQGTGQGRENEKLFF. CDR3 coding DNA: TGCGCCAGCAGCCAAGGGACAGGACAGGGGAGGGAGAATGAAAAACTGTTTTTT.

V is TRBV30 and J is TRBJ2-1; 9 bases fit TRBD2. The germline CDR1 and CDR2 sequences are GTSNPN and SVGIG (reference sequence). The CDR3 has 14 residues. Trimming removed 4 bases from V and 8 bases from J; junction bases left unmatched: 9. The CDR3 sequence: CAWKASGALDEQFF. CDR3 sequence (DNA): TGTGCCTGGAAAGCTAGCGGGGCTCTGGATGAGCAGTTCTTC. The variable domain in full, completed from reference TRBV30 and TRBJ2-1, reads SQTIHQWPATLVQPVGSPLSLECTVEGTSNPNLYWYRQAAGRGLQLLFYSVGIGQISSEVPQNLSASRPQDRQFILSSKKLLLSDSGFYLCAWKASGALDEQFFGPGTRLTVL.

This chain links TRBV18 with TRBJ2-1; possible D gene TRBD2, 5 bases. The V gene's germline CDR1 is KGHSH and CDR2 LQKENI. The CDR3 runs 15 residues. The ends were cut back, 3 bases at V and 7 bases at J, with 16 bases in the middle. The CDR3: CASSPRLAAWNEQFF. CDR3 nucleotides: TGTGCCAGCTCACCTCGTCTAGCTGCTTGGAATGAGCAGTTCTTC.

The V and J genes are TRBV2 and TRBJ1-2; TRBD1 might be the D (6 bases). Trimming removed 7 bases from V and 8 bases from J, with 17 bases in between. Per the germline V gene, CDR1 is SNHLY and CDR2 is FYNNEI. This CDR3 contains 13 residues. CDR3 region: CASTDGGLGGYTF. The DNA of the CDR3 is TGTGCCAGCACCGACGGGGGGCTAGGCGGCTACACCTTC.

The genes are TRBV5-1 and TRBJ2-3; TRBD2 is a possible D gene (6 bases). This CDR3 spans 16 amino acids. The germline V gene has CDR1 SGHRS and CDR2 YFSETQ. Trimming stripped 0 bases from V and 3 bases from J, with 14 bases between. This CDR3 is CASSLENAGWTDTQYF. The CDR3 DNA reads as TGCGCCAGCAGCTTGGAGAACGCGGGGTGGACAGATACGCAGTATTTT.

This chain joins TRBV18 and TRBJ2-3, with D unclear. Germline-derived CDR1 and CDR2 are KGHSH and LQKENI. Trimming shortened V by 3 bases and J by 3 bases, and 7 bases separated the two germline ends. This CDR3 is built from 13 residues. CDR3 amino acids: CASSPRRTDTQYF. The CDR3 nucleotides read TGTGCCAGCTCACCCCGCAGAACAGATACGCAGTATTTT.

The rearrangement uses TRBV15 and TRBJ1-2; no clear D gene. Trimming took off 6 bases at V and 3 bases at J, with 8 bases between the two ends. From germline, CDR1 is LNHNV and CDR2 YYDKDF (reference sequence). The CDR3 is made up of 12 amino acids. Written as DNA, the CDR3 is TGTGCCACCAGTCCGGGTGACTATGGCTACACCTTC. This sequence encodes CATSPGDYGYTF.

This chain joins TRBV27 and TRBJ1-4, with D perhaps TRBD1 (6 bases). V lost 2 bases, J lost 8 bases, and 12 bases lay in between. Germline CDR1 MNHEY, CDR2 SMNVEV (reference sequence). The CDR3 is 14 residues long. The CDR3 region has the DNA TGTGCCAGCAGTTTAGGCAGGGGTGAGGAAAAACTGTTTTTT. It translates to CASSLGRGEEKLFF.